What follows are 10 T cell receptor beta chains derived from one specimen sequenced in a study of T cells expressing NK-cell markers. TCRdb re-called the 5' RACE reads; one entry per CDR3 protein, DNA not given. The sample has hundreds of thousands of distinct CDR3 sequences; the top ten hold roughly 3.6%. The sample was blood T cells: a sorted CD56 or NKG2C T cell subset, CD4+ or CD8+ T cells, or bulk PBMC T cells (not recorded which). The receptor set was obtained from a man between 18 and 35 years old in good health.

The chain uses TRBV20-1 and TRBJ2-5; as DNA is missing, the TRBD1 call by TCRdb cannot be tested. The CDR3 covers 14 residues. CDR1 and CDR2 from the germline V gene are DFQATT and SNEGSKA (reference sequence). This CDR3 reads CSATRDRGMETQYF.

V gene TRBV6-1 combines with J gene TRBJ2-2; TCRdb's D gene call, TRBD1, goes unchecked for lack of DNA. The CDR3 is 14 amino acids. Germline lookup yields CDR1 MNHNS and CDR2 SASEGT. CDR3: CASNGGASAGELFF.

The V gene is TRBV11-1, the J gene TRBJ2-7. This CDR3 spans 15 amino acids. Germline CDR1 and CDR2: SGHAT and FQDESV (reference sequence). The CDR3 sequence: CASSILAGASYEQYF. The full variable domain, with the rest looked up from reference TRBV11-1 and TRBJ2-7, is EAEVAQSPRYKITEKSQAVAFWCDPISGHATLYWYRQILGQGPELLVQFQDESVVDDSQLPKDRFSAERLKGVDSTLKIQPAELGDSAMYLCASSILAGASYEQYFGPGTRLTVT.

V and J are TRBV28 and TRBJ2-7; no DNA is available, so the TRBD1 call from TCRdb remains unchecked. The CDR3 loop spans 13 amino acids. Germline-derived CDR1 and CDR2 are MDHEN and SYDVKM. CDR3 sequence reads: CASSRPKFPEQYF.

The chain recombines TRBV3-1 with TRBJ2-7. The CDR3 runs to 11 residues. Per the germline V gene, CDR1 is LGHDT and CDR2 is YNNKEL (reference sequence). This CDR3 reads CASSAGPEQYF.

The chain carries TRBV2 and TRBJ2-5; checking the TCRdb D call of TRBD1 is not possible without DNA. CDR3 length: 14 amino acids. From germline, CDR1 is SNHLY and CDR2 FYNNEI. The CDR3 loop is CASSRSGIQETQYF.

CDR3 amino acids: CSVAGRDSQETQYF. V gene TRBV20-1 combines with J gene TRBJ2-5; TCRdb gives TRBD2 as the D gene, but with no DNA this cannot be confirmed. This CDR3 comprises 14 residues. CDR1 is DFQATT and CDR2 is SNEGSKA in the germline V gene (reference sequence).

V usage is TRBV7-2 and J usage is TRBJ2-2. This CDR3 has 13 residues. CDR1 and CDR2 (germline): SGHTA, FQGNSA. Here the CDR3 reads CASTSSSTGELFF.

The chain combines TRBV29-1 with TRBJ2-1; with no DNA, the TCRdb D assignment of TRBD2 cannot be verified. Germline CDR1 is SQVTM and CDR2 is ANQGSEA. The CDR3 sequence is 16 residues long. The CDR3 loop reads CSVDQVQGLSYNEQFF.

The chain couples TRBV18 to TRBJ2-2. The CDR3 extends over 15 amino acids. Germline V gene data show CDR1 as KGHSH and CDR2 as LQKENI. The chain's CDR3 is CASSPPPGNTGELFF.